These 21 T cell receptor delta chains originate from one sample sequenced in a study of γδ T cells in repeated Plasmodium falciparum infection. TCRdb re-called the multiplex PCR reads with CATT. The repertoire holds 50,000 to 60,000 delta-chain clones, with around 2% as singletons. Gammadelta T cells were flow-sorted from PBMC into Vgamma9/Vdelta2+ and Vdelta2-negative populations for bulk analysis. Input material: gamma-delta T cells from blood. The receptor set was obtained from a pool of human donors (malaria-infected and uninfected, not separated).

Notes on this clone: The protein in TCRdb stems from a much larger clone and differs at residue 10 from this DNA's translation, likely a read error; here the protein is translated from the DNA. The chain combines TRDV3 with TRDJ1; D is unclear. Here the J gene came from matching the DNA to germline, since TCRdb omits it. The CDR3 is 15 residues long. Germline lookup yields CDR1 TVYSNPD and CDR2 GDNSRS (reference sequence). Between the trimmed V and J ends, which lost 0 bases and 3 bases, there was a span of 17 bases. The CDR3 sequence: CAFRFPGQNPDKLIF. Here the CDR3 DNA reads TGTGCCTTTAGGTTCCCCGGACAGAACCCCGATAAACTCATCTTT.

Notes on this clone: TCRdb records a much larger clone's protein for this DNA, with a difference at residue 14 that likely arises from a read error; the protein given is the translation of the DNA. This chain joins TRDV1 and TRDJ1; 13 bases map to TRDD3. The J gene was not available in TCRdb and was assigned here by matching the DNA to germline segments. Per germline, CDR1 TSWWSYY and CDR2 QGS. V gave up 2 bases and J gave up 2 bases; unmatched junction bases: 35. The CDR3 contains 27 residues. CDR3 nucleotide sequence: TGTGCTCTTGGGGAATTTTCCTCCTTTTCCTTGCGGGTGGACTGGGGGATACGAGATGAGGGAACCGATAAACTCATCTTT. The encoded protein is CALGEFSSFSLRVDWGIRDEGTDKLIF.

This clone was seen at least ten times. One base separates it from a far larger clone, so it is likely a read error. The same CDR3 arises from other DNA sequences in this sample as well. V and J are TRDV2 and TRDJ1, with 13 bases lining up with TRDD3. Germline CDR1 reads GEAIGNYY; CDR2 reads EKD. This CDR3 is 17 amino acids long. The V and J ends lost 4 bases and 0 bases, in that order; junction bases with no gene match: 7. The CDR3 region is CACEGLGDTEYTDKLIF. The CDR3 DNA reads TGTGCCTGTGAGGGACTGGGGGATACGGAGTACACCGATAAACTCATCTTT.

Only a few counts were recorded for this clone. TCRdb lists the protein of a much larger clone for this DNA, which differs at residue 6, so this is likely a read error; the protein given here is translated from the DNA itself. CDR3 bases: TGTGCTCTTGGGGACCAACACGCTAATGTTCGAAATTACCGGGGGATATTGCGCGCCGATAAACTCATCTTT. Translating it yields CALGDQHANVRNYRGILRADKLIF. V and J are TRDV1 and TRDJ1; 8 bases map to TRDD3. The J gene, not given by TCRdb, was assigned here from a germline match of the nucleotide sequence. The length of the CDR3 is 24 residues. The V segment lost 3 bases and the J segment 3 bases; nucleotides outside the gene matches: 33. The germline gives CDR1 TSWWSYY, CDR2 QGS.

This clone showed up just a few times. This sequence is one base from a far larger clone and is likely a read error. Other nucleotide sequences in the sample specify the same CDR3. This chain links TRDV1 with TRDJ1, with TRDD3 matching over 10 bases. No J gene was available from TCRdb, and it was assigned here by a germline match of the DNA. Germline CDR1 TSWWSYY, CDR2 QGS. Trimming took 5 bases from V and 5 from J; bases not matched to a gene: 26. The CDR3 runs 21 residues. The CDR3 sequence: CALGKRLLLWGIPMASDKLIF. The DNA of the CDR3 is TGTGCTCTTGGGAAAAGGTTACTACTTTGGGGGATACCCATGGCGTCTGATAAACTCATCTTT.

Notes on this clone: TCRdb lists the protein of a much larger clone for this DNA, which differs at residue 15, so this is likely a read error; the protein given here is translated from the DNA itself. This chain's CDR3 is CAFYRLPTVCEGKLTF. The CDR3 DNA is TGTGCCTTTTATCGCCTTCCTACAGTTTGTGAAGGTAAACTCACCTTT. The V and J genes are TRDV3 and TRDJ1, with 9 bases matching TRDD2. The V gene's germline CDR1 is TVYSNPD and CDR2 GDNSRS (reference sequence). The CDR3 sequence is 16 residues long. Full variable domain (outside the CDR3, taken from reference TRDV3 and TRDJ1): CDKVTQSSPDQTVASGSEVVLLCTYDTVYSNPDLFWYRIRPDYSFQFVFYGDNSRSEGADFTQGRFSVKHILTQKAFHLVISPVRTEDSATYYCAFYRLPTVCEGKLTFGKGTRVTVEP.

The table lists this clone with a few counts. TCRdb pairs this DNA with a much larger clone's protein that differs at residue 3, likely a read error; the protein shown was translated from the DNA. The rearrangement uses TRDV2 and TRDJ1, with D unclear. The J gene was missing in TCRdb and was found by matching the end of the DNA to germline. The CDR3 loop spans 15 amino acids. Looked up from germline, CDR1 is GEAIGNYY and CDR2 is EKD. The CDR3 DNA reads as TGTGCCCGTGACACCGTGAACCCCGGTGCCGATAAACTCATCTTT. It specifies CARDTVNPGADKLIF.

As to this clone: The protein recorded in TCRdb matches a much larger clone and deviates from this DNA's translation at residue 9, suggesting a read error; the protein here is obtained by translating the DNA. The chain has TRDV1 and TRDJ1; 11 bases line up with TRDD3. In the absence of a J gene in TCRdb, the DNA was matched to germline to assign it here. From germline, CDR1 is TSWWSYY and CDR2 QGS. The CDR3 runs to 25 residues. J lost 1 base, V lost 1 base, and 29 bases had no gene match. DNA for the CDR3: TGTGCTCTTGGGGAACGTTTAAGGCTCCTACGACCCTCGAGGTGGGGGATACGCGGCACCGATAAACTCATCTTT. It specifies CALGERLRLLRPSRWGIRGTDKLIF.

Only a few counts were recorded for this clone. The translation of this DNA and the TCRdb protein of a much larger clone differ at residue 14, probably owing to a read error; the protein shown here is translated from the DNA. The chain links TRDV1 to TRDJ2, with TRDD3 identical over 12 bases. No J gene is reported in TCRdb; it was inferred here by comparing the DNA with germline. The CDR3 extends over 25 amino acids. With 4 bases clipped from V and 4 bases from J, the junction kept 31 bases outside the gene matches. Germline V gene sequence: CDR1 TSWWSYY, CDR2 QGS. The CDR3 loop is CALGATSFTSTPLHWGIQGTAQLFF. Here the CDR3 DNA reads TGTGCTCTTGGGGCCACGTCCTTTACCTCTACACCTTTGCACTGGGGGATACAGGGGACAGCACAACTCTTCTTT.

The table lists this clone with a few counts. The TCRdb protein comes from a much larger clone and disagrees with this DNA's translation at residue 16, likely due to a read error; the protein given here is derived from the DNA. The chain employs TRDV3 and TRDJ1; TRDD3 aligns across 7 bases. Per germline, CDR1 TVYSNPD and CDR2 GDNSRS (reference sequence). This CDR3 spans 21 amino acids. Trimming took 0 bases from V and 3 from J; bases not matched to a gene: 28. CDR3 DNA sequence: TGTGCCTTTAGCTTTATAGAGACGGCCTACATCTTCTGGGGGGACCCCGATAAACTCATCTTT. Protein product: CAFSFIETAYIFWGDPDKLIF.

With respect to this clone: TCRdb shows a much larger clone's protein in place of this DNA's translation, and the two differ at residue 3, likely through a read error; the protein shown is translated from the DNA. The V call is TRDV1, the J call TRDJ2; 12 bases agree with TRDD3. The J gene was missing in TCRdb and was found by matching the end of the DNA to germline. This CDR3 has 25 residues. Germline V CDR1 and CDR2: TSWWSYY, QGS. CDR3: CAIGATSFTSTPLYWGIQGTAQLFF. The CDR3 DNA reads TGTGCTATTGGGGCCACGTCCTTTACCTCTACACCTTTGTACTGGGGGATACAGGGGACAGCACAACTCTTCTTT.

This clone was counted between two and nine times. Translating this DNA gives a protein that differs at residue 8 from the TCRdb one, which belongs to a much larger clone; a read error is likely, and the protein shown is this translation. This chain links TRDV2 with TRDJ1; 9 positions agree with TRDD3. The J gene comes from matching the DNA to germline here; TCRdb lacks it. CDR1 is GEAIGNYY, CDR2 EKD, per germline. J gave up 0 bases and V 6 bases, and 28 bases lay outside the gene matches. This CDR3 is built from 22 residues. The CDR3 protein is CACPRNRKGGYNHPLYTDKLIF. DNA for the CDR3: TGTGCCTGTCCCCGTAATCGGAAAGGGGGATACAACCACCCACTGTACACCGATAAACTCATCTTT.

This clone has a count of ten or more. The J gene is TRDJ1, the V gene TRAV29/DV5; 12 positions agree with TRDD3. CDR1 NSMFDY and CDR2 ISSIKDK come from the germline V gene. Unmatched junction bases numbered 13, after V lost 0 bases and J lost 1 base. The CDR3 has 19 residues. The CDR3 nucleotides are TGTGCAGCAAGCGACCTCCACTGGGGGATACACAAGGCCACCGATAAACTCATCTTT. It codes for CAASDLHWGIHKATDKLIF.

This clone was counted between two and nine times. The translation of this DNA and the TCRdb protein of a much larger clone differ at residue 16, probably owing to a read error; the protein shown here is translated from the DNA. The chain couples TRDV1 to TRDJ1; 9 bases are a match to TRDD3. The J gene was missing in TCRdb and was found by matching the end of the DNA to germline. The CDR3 sequence is 21 residues long. In germline, CDR1 is TSWWSYY, CDR2 QGS. With 4 bases clipped from V and 3 bases from J, the junction kept 24 bases outside the gene matches. The CDR3 nucleotides are TGTGCTCTTGGGGGCACTTCCCTCTCTCACTGGGGGACCCCGTACGCCGATAAACTCATCTTT. It is translated as CALGGTSLSHWGTPYADKLIF.

As to this clone: A far larger clone is one base from this, pointing to a likely read error. Other DNA variants within this sample encode the same CDR3. The genes are TRDV1 and TRDJ1; 9 bases align to TRDD2. The J gene, left out of TCRdb, was set here by checking the DNA against germline. Germline V gene lookup returns CDR1 TSWWSYY and CDR2 QGS. CDR3 length: 21 residues. In nucleotides, the CDR3 is TGTGCCCTTGGGGAGGCCTTCCTACTTAAGGGGGATCTCCAAACCACCGATAAACTCATCTTT. Encoded protein: CALGEAFLLKGDLQTTDKLIF.

This clone was counted only a few times. Only one base separates this from a far larger clonotype, so it likely reflects a read error. No DNA is shown, since the ends of the CDR3 on it are uncertain; the CDR3 is the one TCRdb lists. CDR3 loop: CALGKAIFLLGWGWNKLIF. The chain joins TRDV1 to TRDJ1; the listed D gene, TRDD3, was not tested against the DNA. The germline V gene encodes CDR1 TSWWSYY and CDR2 QGS. The CDR3 is 19 amino acids in total, end residues counted.

Concerning this clone: A much larger clone sits a single nucleotide away, making a read error possible. The V gene is TRDV1, the J gene TRDJ1; D may be TRDD3 (8 bases). Trimming left V 3 bases short and J 6 bases short, with 23 bases between. Per germline, CDR1 TSWWSYY and CDR2 QGS. This CDR3 has 17 amino acids. The CDR3 region has the DNA TGTGCTCTTGGGGATTCCTACGGACCTGGGGGAGTTAATAAACTCATCTTT. It encodes CALGDSYGPGGVNKLIF.

In this sample, this clone turned up a few times. Since a far larger clone is one base different, this is likely a read error. This sample also contains other DNA sequences that code for the same CDR3. V is TRDV1 and J is TRDJ1; D may be TRDD2 or TRDD3 (6 bases each). TCRdb gives no J gene; it was assigned here by matching the DNA to germline. The V end was cut by 5 bases, the J end by 8 bases, with 36 bases between. Germline-derived CDR1 and CDR2 are TSWWSYY and QGS. This CDR3 is built from 20 residues. The chain's CDR3 is CALGYGLPSYRGAGGQKLIF. CDR3 in DNA: TGTGCTCTTGGGTACGGCCTTCCCTCCTATCGGGGTGCCGGGGGACAAAAACTCATCTTT.

This clone was recorded at least ten times. The protein TCRdb lists belongs to a much larger clone and differs from this DNA's translation at residue 16, which points to a read error; the protein shown is made from the DNA. The V gene call is TRDV1, and the J gene call is absent; the table's D gene call, TRDD3, was not cross checked with the DNA. Germline V gene sequence: CDR1 TSWWSYY, CDR2 QGS. The CDR3 is 18 amino acids. DNA for the CDR3: TGTGCTCTTGGGAACCCCTACTGGGGGATTGGGGACACCGATAAACCCATCTTT. The encoded protein is CALGNPYWGIGDTDKPIF.

This clone was observed at least ten times. The protein TCRdb lists belongs to a much larger clone and differs from this DNA's translation at residue 13, which points to a read error; the protein shown is made from the DNA. The V and J genes are TRDV2 and TRDJ1; 12 nucleotides match TRDD3. The CDR3 covers 18 residues. The germline V gene encodes CDR1 GEAIGNYY and CDR2 EKD. V was clipped by 3 bases and J by 3 bases; unmatched bases: 13. The CDR3 loop reads CACDPVLGDTREADKLIF. Here the CDR3 DNA reads TGTGCCTGTGACCCGGTACTGGGGGATACAAGAGAGGCCGATAAACTCATCTTT.

A remark on this clone: The protein given by TCRdb reflects a much larger clone and differs at residue 11 from this DNA's translation, likely from a read error; the protein shown is the DNA's translation. The chain combines TRDV3 with TRDJ1; TRDD3 agrees at 7 bases. The CDR3 is 21 residues long. The trim removed 1 base at V and 3 bases at J, leaving 29 bases unmatched. From germline, CDR1 is TVYSNPD and CDR2 GDNSRS (reference sequence). The CDR3: CAFNSRHFHYRGMNIPDKLIF. The CDR3 nucleotides read TGTGCCTTTAATTCGCGCCACTTCCACTACCGGGGGATGAATATCCCCGATAAACTCATCTTT.